Following are 27 T cell receptor beta chains from one sample sequenced in a study of cytomegalovirus exposure and HLA in healthy donors. Libraries were prepared by immunoSEQ multiplex PCR; TCRdb keeps only in-frame clonotypes and omits some of them. Seen here are some 110,000 clones, approximately 89% observed once, and the top ten hold 1.5% to 2%. Sequenced material: PBMCs. The receptors derive from a man aged 18-30 years in good health and CMV-seronegative.

The chain has TRBV29-1 and TRBJ1-6, with a weak D call TRBD1 (5 bases). CDR1 SQVTM and CDR2 ANQGSEA come from the germline V gene. This CDR3 comprises 13 residues. Trimming removed 4 bases from V and 7 bases from J, with 11 bases in between. The CDR3 DNA reads as TGCAGCGTTGGGGATGGGGGGAATTCACCCCTCCACTTT. Protein sequence: CSVGDGGNSPLHF.

The rearrangement joins TRBV19 to TRBJ1-2; TRBD1 agrees at 8 bases. Germline CDR1 LNHDA, CDR2 SQIVND (reference sequence). The CDR3 extends over 16 amino acids. V was clipped by 4 bases and J by 7 bases; unmatched bases: 14. The DNA of the CDR3 is TGTGCCAGTAGTACCATTCAACCAGGACAGGGACGTGGCTACACCTTC. Translated: CASSTIQPGQGRGYTF.

The V and J genes are TRBV30 and TRBJ2-2; the match to TRBD2 covers 9 bases. Germline values: CDR1 GTSNPN, CDR2 SVGIG (reference sequence). V gave up 5 bases and J gave up 7 bases; unmatched junction bases: 17. The CDR3 is 17 amino acids. The DNA of the CDR3 is TGTGCCTGGTTGGGACCGTGGGCGGGGGGGCGAAACGGGGAGCTGTTTTTT. Translating it yields CAWLGPWAGGRNGELFF.

The chain uses TRBV2 and TRBJ2-1; D is undetermined. Trimming took off 2 bases at V and 3 bases at J, with 11 bases between the two ends. CDR1 and CDR2 from the germline V gene are SNHLY and FYNNEI. This CDR3 has 15 amino acids. The CDR3 nucleotides read TGTGCCAGCAGTGAAAATGTGGGCGTCTACAATGAGCAGTTCTTC. It specifies CASSENVGVYNEQFF.

The rearrangement joins TRBV9 to TRBJ2-7; TRBD1 agrees at 8 bases. V shed 2 bases and J 3 bases; nucleotides not matched to a gene: 4. Looked up from germline, CDR1 is SGDLS and CDR2 is YYNGEE. CDR3 length: 14 residues. The CDR3 DNA reads TGTGCCAGCAGCGTTTCAGGGACAGGCTACGAGCAGTACTTC. Its protein is CASSVSGTGYEQYF. Complete variable domain (other parts from reference TRBV9 and TRBJ2-7): DSGVTQTPKHLITATGQRVTLRCSPRSGDLSVYWYQQSLDQGLQFLIQYYNGEERAKGNILERFSAQQFPDLHSELNLSSLELGDSALYFCASSVSGTGYEQYFGPGTRLTVT.

The V call is TRBV6-1, the J call TRBJ2-5, with D unclear. Looked up from germline, CDR1 is MNHNS and CDR2 is SASEGT. The CDR3 covers 14 residues. Trimming shortened V by 6 bases and J by 2 bases, and 13 bases separated the two germline ends. As DNA, the CDR3 is TGTGCCAGCAGACCACAGATGATGCAAGAGACCCAGTACTTC. Translated: CASRPQMMQETQYF.

V is TRBV28 and J is TRBJ2-7; D might be TRBD1 (5 bases). The CDR3 extends over 13 amino acids. V lost 7 bases, J lost 1 base, and 11 bases lay in between. CDR1 and CDR2 (germline): MDHEN, SYDVKM. The CDR3 DNA is TGTGCCAGCAAGTTGCCAGGGTCCTACGAGCAGTACTTC. Its translation is CASKLPGSYEQYF.

The V and J genes are TRBV19 and TRBJ2-2; 8 bases map to TRBD2. Germline V gives CDR1 LNHDA, CDR2 SQIVND (reference sequence). The CDR3 covers 14 residues. Trimming cost V 7 bases and J 4 bases; bases outside gene matches: 5. CDR3 amino acids: CASNGGDRTGELFF. For the CDR3, the DNA is TGTGCCAGTAACGGGGGGGACCGCACCGGGGAGCTGTTTTTT.

This clone was detected once. The chain links TRBV28 to TRBJ1-4; TRBD1 matches 7 bases. This CDR3 has 14 amino acids. After removal of 6 bases from V and 3 bases from J, the junction contained 4 bases not matched to a gene. Germline CDR1 reads MDHEN; CDR2 reads SYDVKM. This chain's CDR3 is CASRGGQPNEKLFF. The CDR3 DNA reads as TGTGCCAGCAGGGGGGGACAGCCTAATGAAAAACTGTTTTTT.

The chain carries TRBV6-5 and TRBJ2-7; 7 bases are a match to TRBD2. The germline CDR1 and CDR2 sequences are MNHEY and SVGAGI. V shed 6 bases, J shed 4 bases, and the junction held 9 bases outside the gene matches. The CDR3 consists of 14 residues. The CDR3 here is CASRSSGLGYEQYF. The CDR3 region has the DNA TGTGCCAGCAGATCTAGCGGTCTCGGATACGAGCAGTACTTC.

The chain has TRBV9 and TRBJ1-3; D unresolved. Trimming took 4 bases from V and 0 from J, leaving 8 bases between them. The CDR3 length is 14 residues. The germline V gene has CDR1 SGDLS and CDR2 YYNGEE. CDR3 residues: CASSPRYSGNTIYF. The DNA for the CDR3 is TGTGCCAGCAGCCCGAGATACTCTGGAAACACCATATATTTT.

The rearrangement links TRBV5-1 to TRBJ1-4; D might be TRBD1 (6 bases). Per germline, CDR1 SGHRS and CDR2 YFSETQ. V lost 2 bases, J lost 6 bases, and 14 bases lay in between. The CDR3 spans 15 residues. CDR3 protein: CASSFSSGVYEKLFF. For the CDR3, the DNA is TGCGCCAGCAGCTTTTCCTCAGGGGTTTATGAAAAACTGTTTTTT.

This clone was seen just once. This sequence joins TRBV5-1 and TRBJ2-7; TRBD1 matches at 7 bases. This CDR3 is 14 amino acids long. CDR1 and CDR2 from the germline V gene are SGHRS and YFSETQ. V was pared by 4 bases and J by 2 bases, with 6 bases of the junction left unmatched. The CDR3 loop is CASSQPGQTYEQYF. In DNA form, the CDR3 reads TGCGCCAGCAGCCAGCCGGGACAGACCTACGAGCAGTACTTC.

The chain couples TRBV2 to TRBJ1-1; 7 bases are a match to TRBD1. Looked up from germline, CDR1 is SNHLY and CDR2 is FYNNEI. The junction had 6 bases not matched to a gene; V was cut back by 1 base and J by 7 bases. The length of the CDR3 is 14 residues. The CDR3 sequence: CASSEGDRTFEAFF. The CDR3 DNA is TGTGCCAGCAGTGAAGGGGACAGAACTTTTGAAGCTTTCTTT.

This clone came up once. The chain links TRBV10-2 to TRBJ2-1; TRBD2 matches 14 bases. Germline CDR1 is WSHSY and CDR2 is SAAADI. The V gene end was trimmed by 6 bases and the J gene end by 2 bases; junction bases not matched to a gene: 12. The CDR3 is 19 residues long. CDR3 DNA: TGCGCCAGCAGCACCGGACTAGCGGGAGGAGTTAGCACCTACAATGAGCAGTTCTTC. Its translation: CASSTGLAGGVSTYNEQFF.

This rearrangement joins TRBV5-1 to TRBJ2-7; D possibly corresponds to TRBD2 (6 bases). This CDR3 has 15 residues. Trimming removed 0 bases at V and 0 bases at J, with 10 bases between. CDR1 SGHRS and CDR2 YFSETQ come from the germline V gene. The CDR3 nucleotides are TGCGCCAGCAGCTTGGGACTAGGGAACTCCTACGAGCAGTACTTC. Translated: CASSLGLGNSYEQYF. The entire variable domain, with the rest obtained from reference TRBV5-1 and TRBJ2-7, is as follows: KAGVTQTPRYLIKTRGQQVTLSCSPISGHRSVSWYQQTPGQGLQFLFEYFSETQRNKGNFPGRFSGRQFSNSRSEMNVSTLELGDSALYLCASSLGLGNSYEQYFGPGTRLTVT.

In this sample, this clone turned up a few times. The chain employs TRBV6-1 and TRBJ1-1; no firm D call. The V end lost 6 bases, the J end lost 1 base, and 9 bases lay between the germline ends. CDR1 is MNHNS, CDR2 SASEGT, per germline. This CDR3 has 13 amino acids. The CDR3, as DNA: TGTGCCAGCAGGAGAGCCGGGAACACTGAAGCTTTCTTT. It translates to CASRRAGNTEAFF.

The chain joins TRBV5-1 to TRBJ2-3, with 9 bases matching TRBD2. Germline CDR1 SGHRS, CDR2 YFSETQ. V was pared by 3 bases and J by 3 bases, with 17 bases of the junction left unmatched. The length of the CDR3 is 19 residues. CDR3 protein: CASSWGTSSSGPNTDTQYF. For the CDR3, the DNA is TGCGCCAGCAGCTGGGGGACTAGCTCCTCCGGGCCCAATACAGATACGCAGTATTTT.

This clone was found many times. The J gene is TRBJ2-6, the V gene TRBV4-2; the D is unclear. The CDR3 runs 16 residues. The germline V gene encodes CDR1 LGHNA and CDR2 YNFKEQ. V lost 0 bases and J lost 1, with 7 bases in between. The CDR3 DNA reads as TGTGCCAGCAGCCAAGAAGAGAGTTCTGGGGCCAACGTCCTGACTTTC. Protein: CASSQEESSGANVLTF.

V and J are TRBV29-1 and TRBJ2-1; 7 nucleotides match TRBD2. The ends lost 2 bases at V and 4 bases at J; junction bases unmatched: 8. The CDR3 has 15 residues. Germline loops: CDR1 SQVTM, CDR2 ANQGSEA. Here the CDR3 DNA reads TGCAGCGTTGAAAAGCTAGCGGCGAAATACAATGAGCAGTTCTTC. Protein: CSVEKLAAKYNEQFF.

This chain joins TRBV5-6 and TRBJ2-2; 7 nucleotides line up with TRBD2. Germline-derived CDR1 and CDR2 are SGHDT and YYEEEE. J lost 2 bases, V lost 0 bases, and 4 bases had no gene match. CDR3 length: 16 amino acids. This CDR3 reads CASSLGLALNTGELFF. DNA for the CDR3: TGTGCCAGCAGCTTGGGACTAGCCCTCAACACCGGGGAGCTGTTTTTT.

The chain is built from TRBV7-2 and TRBJ2-3; weak D call: TRBD2 (6 bases). The germline CDR1 and CDR2 sequences are SGHTA and FQGNSA. The length of the CDR3 is 15 residues. The V gene lost 1 base and the J gene lost 0 bases, with 8 bases spanning the gap. The CDR3 region is CASSLVSGSTDTQYF. CDR3 nucleotide sequence: TGTGCCAGCAGCTTAGTAAGCGGGAGCACAGATACGCAGTATTTT.

The chain uses TRBV19 and TRBJ1-6; no firm D call. Trimming pared 0 bases from V and 4 bases from J, leaving 7 bases between. Germline V gives CDR1 LNHDA, CDR2 SQIVND (reference sequence). The length of the CDR3 is 15 residues. This CDR3 reads CASSIERGYNSPLHF. As DNA, the CDR3 is TGTGCCAGTAGTATAGAGCGGGGATATAATTCACCCCTCCACTTT.

The gene calls are TRBV6-1 and TRBJ2-3; unclear D gene. The ends were cut back, 2 bases at V and 4 bases at J, with 13 bases in the middle. Germline values: CDR1 MNHNS, CDR2 SASEGT. CDR3 length: 15 amino acids. CDR3 protein: CASSERLGGSDTQYF. The CDR3 DNA reads TGTGCCAGCAGTGAACGCCTAGGTGGATCAGATACGCAGTATTTT.

CDR3 region: CASSETDRGNQPQHF. The CDR3 nucleotides are TGTGCCAGCAGCGAGACAGATCGAGGCAATCAGCCCCAGCATTTT. The chain has TRBV28 and TRBJ1-5; perhaps TRBD1 as D (5 bases). Germline-derived CDR1 and CDR2 are MDHEN and SYDVKM. The germline V and J ends were trimmed by 6 bases and 2 bases, with 14 bases remaining between them. The CDR3 runs to 15 residues.

V gene TRBV27 combines with J gene TRBJ2-4, with D unclear. The CDR3 has 13 amino acids. Germline-derived CDR1 and CDR2 are MNHEY and SMNVEV (reference sequence). With 4 bases removed from V and 0 bases from J, the gap between germline ends came to 4 bases. CDR3 nucleotide sequence: TGTGCCAGCAGTTCCTTAGCCAAAAACATTCAGTACTTC. The encoded protein is CASSSLAKNIQYF.

This chain joins TRBV28 and TRBJ1-5, with 8 bases aligning to TRBD1. The V gene's germline CDR1 is MDHEN and CDR2 SYDVKM. This CDR3 has 14 residues. J was trimmed by 6 bases and V by 5 bases; bases with no gene match: 6. The CDR3 region has the DNA TGTGCCAGCAGTCGACAGGGGAGTCCTCAGCCCCAGCATTTT. This gives the protein CASSRQGSPQPQHF.